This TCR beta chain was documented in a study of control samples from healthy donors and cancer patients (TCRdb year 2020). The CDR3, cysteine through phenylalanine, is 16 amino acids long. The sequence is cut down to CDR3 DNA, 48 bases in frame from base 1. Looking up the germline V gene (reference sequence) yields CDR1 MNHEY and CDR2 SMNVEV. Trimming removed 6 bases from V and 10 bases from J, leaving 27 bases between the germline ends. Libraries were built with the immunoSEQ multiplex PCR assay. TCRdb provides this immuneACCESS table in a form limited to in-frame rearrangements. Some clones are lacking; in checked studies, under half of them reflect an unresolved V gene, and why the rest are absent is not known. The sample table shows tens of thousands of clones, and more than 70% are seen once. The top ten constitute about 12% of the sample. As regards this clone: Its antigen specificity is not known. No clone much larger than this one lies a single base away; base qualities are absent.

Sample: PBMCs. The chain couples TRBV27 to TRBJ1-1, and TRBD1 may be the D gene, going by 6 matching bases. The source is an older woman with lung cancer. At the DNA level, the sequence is TGTGCCAGCAGCTCCCCATCTCAGGGGCCCGTTGGGGGAGCTTTCTTT. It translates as CASSSPSQGPVGGAFF.